Each of the 19 T cell receptor beta chains below was sequenced from the same sample in a study of cytomegalovirus exposure and HLA in healthy donors. PCR primers comprised 60 Vbeta and 13 Jbeta primers. Sequenced by immunoSEQ multiplex PCR; TCRdb stores in-frame clones only, minus some. This sample has over 65,000 clones, with around 79% found just once. The source material was PBMCs. These receptors were obtained from a woman in her thirties or forties in good health and CMV-seropositive.

The gene calls are TRBV7-9 and TRBJ2-3; 12 bases are a match to TRBD2. After removal of 3 bases from V and 5 bases from J, the junction contained 6 bases not matched to a gene. Per germline, CDR1 SEHNR and CDR2 FQNEAQ (reference sequence). The CDR3 covers 16 residues. The DNA for the CDR3 is TGTGCCAGCAGCTTTCGACTAGCGGGAGCTGAAGATACGCAGTATTTT. As protein: CASSFRLAGAEDTQYF. The full variable domain, completed using reference TRBV7-9 and TRBJ2-3, is DTGVSQNPRHKITKRGQNVTFRCDPISEHNRLYWYRQTLGQGPEFLTYFQNEAQLEKSRLLSDRFSAERPKGSFSTLEIQRTEQGDSAMYLCASSFRLAGAEDTQYFGPGTRLTVL.

J is TRBJ2-7 and V is TRBV9, with D possibly TRBD2 on 6 matching bases. With 3 bases removed from V and 6 bases from J, the gap between germline ends came to 13 bases. Per germline, CDR1 SGDLS and CDR2 YYNGEE. This CDR3 comprises 13 residues. The CDR3 DNA sequence: TGTGCCAGCAGCGAGGGGTGGGAGGTCGAGCAGTACTTC. As protein: CASSEGWEVEQYF.

This clone was counted only a few times. The chain couples TRBV6-5 to TRBJ1-1; 7 positions agree with TRBD1. The CDR3 length is 14 residues. The J segment lost 0 bases and the V segment lost 2 bases, leaving 0 bases of the junction unmatched. Germline CDR1 MNHEY, CDR2 SVGAGI. CDR3 amino acids: CASSYDRVNTEAFF. For the CDR3, the DNA is TGTGCCAGCAGTTACGACAGGGTGAACACTGAAGCTTTCTTT.

This chain links TRBV30 with TRBJ1-2, with D perhaps matching TRBD1 (6 bases). This CDR3 is 14 amino acids long. Trimming took off 5 bases at V and 3 bases at J, with 16 bases between the two ends. Germline CDR1 GTSNPN, CDR2 SVGIG (reference sequence). CDR3 bases: TGTGCCTGGTGGGACGGGGGGGCTTACTATGGCTACACCTTC. As protein: CAWWDGGAYYGYTF.

Only a few counts were recorded for this clone. V is TRBV11-2 and J is TRBJ2-7; D is unclear. The CDR3 spans 14 residues. Trimming took 7 bases from V and 3 from J, leaving 16 bases between them. The germline V gene encodes CDR1 SGHAT and CDR2 FQNNGV. Here the CDR3 DNA reads TGTGCCAGCAAATCGGGTTTTTCCAACTACGAGCAGTACTTC. Encoded protein: CASKSGFSNYEQYF.

The chain joins TRBV7-2 to TRBJ1-3; TRBD1 aligns across 7 bases. CDR1 and CDR2 from the germline V gene are SGHTA and FQGNSA. Losses at the gene ends were 5 bases for V and 3 bases for J; bases not matched to a gene: 10. The CDR3 extends over 16 amino acids. The CDR3 coding sequence is TGTGCCAGCAGCCCGCAAACAGGGGCGGGTGGAAACACCATATATTTT. The encoded protein is CASSPQTGAGGNTIYF.

The rearrangement joins TRBV7-9 to TRBJ1-2; a weak D match, TRBD1 (6 bases). With 5 bases removed from V and 4 bases from J, the gap between germline ends came to 17 bases. CDR1 SEHNR and CDR2 FQNEAQ come from the germline V gene (reference sequence). The CDR3 is made up of 15 amino acids. CDR3 region: CASSLGADGGYGYTF. The CDR3 DNA reads as TGTGCCAGCAGCCTGGGGGCCGACGGCGGCTATGGCTACACCTTC.

This clone was picked up one time. V usage is TRBV5-4 and J usage is TRBJ1-5, with D hard to call. V dropped 1 base and J dropped 3 bases, with 5 bases sitting between them. The CDR3 length is 13 residues. Per germline, CDR1 SGHNT and CDR2 YYREEE (reference sequence). In DNA, the CDR3 is TGTGCCAGCAGCTTGAGCCCCAATCAGCCCCAGCATTTT. Translation: CASSLSPNQPQHF.

This clone was found once. The chain combines TRBV4-1 with TRBJ2-5, with 8 bases that match TRBD1. Trimming removed 4 bases from V and 0 bases from J; junction bases left unmatched: 13. The CDR3 loop spans 18 amino acids. Germline lookup yields CDR1 MGHRA and CDR2 YSYEKL. This CDR3 reads CASSPRGPGQEYQETQYF. The CDR3 region has the DNA TGCGCCAGCAGCCCCCGGGGTCCGGGACAGGAGTACCAAGAGACCCAGTACTTC.

The rearrangement joins TRBV30 to TRBJ1-5; 7 bases fit TRBD1. The CDR3 is 15 residues long. The J segment lost 3 bases and the V segment lost 3 bases, leaving 8 bases of the junction unmatched. Germline values: CDR1 GTSNPN, CDR2 SVGIG (reference sequence). CDR3 residues: CAWSSPGQFNQPQHF. In nucleotides, the CDR3 is TGTGCCTGGAGCTCACCGGGACAGTTCAATCAGCCCCAGCATTTT.

The CDR3 is CASSETAPNNQPQHF. CDR3 coding DNA: TGTGCCAGCAGTGAAACAGCACCGAACAATCAGCCCCAGCATTTT. V is TRBV2 and J is TRBJ1-5; D is ambiguous. The V end lost 2 bases, the J end lost 3 bases, and 11 bases lay between the germline ends. CDR3 length equals 15 residues. Per germline, CDR1 SNHLY and CDR2 FYNNEI.

This chain joins TRBV7-9 and TRBJ2-7; tentatively, D is TRBD2 (5 bases). Germline V gene data show CDR1 as SEHNR and CDR2 as FQNEAQ (reference sequence). Trimming shortened V by 2 bases and J by 5 bases, and 13 bases separated the two germline ends. The CDR3 extends over 14 amino acids. The CDR3 nucleotides read TGTGCCAGCAGCTTATGGTCATCCGGGGACGAGCAGTACTTC. Amino acids: CASSLWSSGDEQYF. The full variable domain, its missing parts supplied by reference TRBV7-9 and TRBJ2-7, is DTGVSQNPRHKITKRGQNVTFRCDPISEHNRLYWYRQTLGQGPEFLTYFQNEAQLEKSRLLSDRFSAERPKGSFSTLEIQRTEQGDSAMYLCASSLWSSGDEQYFGPGTRLTVT.

The rearrangement links TRBV7-6 to TRBJ2-7; D is uncertain. Germline lookup yields CDR1 SGHVS and CDR2 FNYEAQ. The CDR3 length is 13 residues. Trimming cost V 1 base and J 3 bases, with 7 bases left between them. In DNA, the CDR3 is TGTGCCAGCAGCTTAGAACAGCACTACGAGCAGTACTTC. It specifies CASSLEQHYEQYF.

This clone was seen just once. The gene calls are TRBV19 and TRBJ1-2; TRBD1 matches at 7 bases. The CDR3 covers 16 residues. J lost 6 bases, V lost 5 bases, and 15 bases had no gene match. The germline gives CDR1 LNHDA, CDR2 SQIVND (reference sequence). This CDR3 reads CASSVGTVPQGDGYTF. CDR3 nucleotide sequence: TGTGCCAGTAGTGTCGGGACAGTGCCCCAGGGTGATGGCTACACCTTC.

The chain recombines TRBV20-1 with TRBJ2-1, with D possibly being TRBD1 (5 bases). Germline CDR1 is DFQATT and CDR2 is SNEGSKA (reference sequence). The V and J ends lost 5 bases and 8 bases respectively, with 7 bases between them. The CDR3 has 10 residues. Here the CDR3 reads CSAGAYEQFF. In DNA, the CDR3 is TGCAGTGCTGGGGCGTATGAGCAGTTCTTC.

The chain is built from TRBV13 and TRBJ2-7, with 8 nucleotides matching TRBD1. This CDR3 is built from 16 residues. J was trimmed by 5 bases and V by 6 bases; bases with no gene match: 15. CDR1 PRHDT and CDR2 FYEKMQ come from the germline V gene (reference sequence). CDR3 sequence reads: CASRLGLRTGPHEQYF. The CDR3 nucleotides read TGTGCCAGCAGACTAGGGCTAAGGACAGGGCCCCACGAGCAGTACTTC.

J is TRBJ2-4 and V is TRBV5-1; weak D call: TRBD1 (7 bases). Trimming removed 0 bases at V and 3 bases at J, with 19 bases between. This CDR3 has 18 residues. Germline CDR1 and CDR2: SGHRS and YFSETQ. CDR3 coding DNA: TGCGCCAGCAGCTTGGTCCGACAGGGTAAGGGGGGCAAAAACATTCAGTACTTC. Protein sequence: CASSLVRQGKGGKNIQYF.

The chain combines TRBV9 with TRBJ2-2, with 8 bases identical to TRBD1. V lost 0 bases to trimming and J lost 6 bases; unmatched junction nucleotides: 1. CDR1 and CDR2 (germline): SGDLS, YYNGEE. The length of the CDR3 is 14 residues. CDR3: CASSVATGAGELFF. DNA for the CDR3: TGTGCCAGCAGCGTAGCGACAGGGGCCGGGGAGCTGTTTTTT.

This CDR3 is CSVGGVKDYGYTF. The CDR3 region has the DNA TGCAGCGTGGGGGGGGTAAAGGACTATGGCTACACCTTC. The V call is TRBV29-1, the J call TRBJ1-2; TRBD1 might be the D (5 bases). Germline V CDR1 and CDR2: SQVTM, ANQGSEA. The germline V and J ends were trimmed by 6 bases and 3 bases, with 14 bases remaining between them. This CDR3 comprises 13 residues.